The 9 T cell receptor beta chains in this list originate from one sample, sequenced in a study of T-cell memory formation after mild COVID-19. One entry per CDR3 protein results from TCRdb running MiXCR on the 5' RACE reads. In the table there are roughly 150,000 distinct CDR3 sequences, almost 25% of which are singletons. Material for sequencing was PBMCs or a T cell subset sorted from them (not recorded which). The receptor source for this set is an adult woman who had mild COVID-19 (a few samples of this study predate the infection). Cell type and time point are not known.

The rearrangement links TRBV7-9 to TRBJ2-7, with D perhaps TRBD1 or TRBD2 (5 bases each). Looked up from germline, CDR1 is SEHNR and CDR2 is FQNEAQ (reference sequence). This CDR3 has 12 amino acids. With 6 bases removed from V and 5 bases from J, the gap between germline ends came to 11 bases. The CDR3 loop is CASRLVGDEQYF. The CDR3 DNA reads TGTGCCAGCAGGCTAGTGGGGGACGAGCAGTACTTC.

This clonotype was counted between two and nine times. The V call is TRBV4-3, the J call TRBJ2-7, with TRBD2 identical over 11 bases. This CDR3 has 15 amino acids. CDR1 and CDR2 (germline): LGHNA, YSLEER. The V gene end was trimmed by 6 bases and the J gene end by 2 bases; junction bases not matched to a gene: 6. CDR3 sequence reads: CASSDSGRAPYEQYF. The CDR3 DNA sequence: TGCGCCAGCAGTGATAGCGGGAGGGCCCCCTACGAGCAGTACTTC.

The rearrangement uses TRBV30 and TRBJ2-7; tentative D call: TRBD1 (5 bases). Germline CDR1 reads GTSNPN; CDR2 reads SVGIG (reference sequence). V was shortened by 1 base and J by 4 bases, with 8 bases between the two germline ends. The CDR3 extends over 12 amino acids. The CDR3 nucleotides are TGTGCCTGGAGTGGACAGTCGTACGAGCAGTACTTC. Its protein product is CAWSGQSYEQYF.

This chain connects TRBV7-9 to TRBJ2-3; TRBD2 agrees at 7 bases. The CDR3 contains 16 residues. Unmatched junction bases numbered 9, after V lost 4 bases and J lost 2 bases. Germline V CDR1 and CDR2: SEHNR, FQNEAQ (reference sequence). CDR3 coding DNA: TGTGCCAGCAGCTCCACGGGCGGGGGAGACACAGATACGCAGTATTTT. This encodes CASSSTGGGDTDTQYF.

This clonotype was detected a few times. This chain links TRBV24-1 with TRBJ1-1; D is perhaps TRBD1 (5 bases). The germline CDR1 and CDR2 sequences are KGHDR and SFDVKD. The V and J ends lost 6 bases and 8 bases respectively, with 12 bases between them. There are 12 residues in the CDR3. The CDR3 here is CATSPEGREAFF. CDR3 bases: TGTGCCACCAGTCCGGAGGGGAGGGAAGCTTTCTTT.

The V and J genes are TRBV20-1 and TRBJ2-7; no clear D. This CDR3 has 12 residues. In germline, CDR1 is DFQATT, CDR2 SNEGSKA (reference sequence). The V gene lost 0 bases and the J gene lost 4 bases, with 7 bases spanning the gap. The CDR3 loop reads CSARDASYEQYF. The CDR3 nucleotides are TGCAGTGCTAGAGACGCAAGTTACGAGCAGTACTTC.

The chain is built from TRBV5-1 and TRBJ1-1; no clear D. CDR1 and CDR2 (germline): SGHRS, YFSETQ. CDR3 length: 14 amino acids. V was pared by 0 bases and J by 3 bases, with 9 bases between. The CDR3 reads CASSLGFGDTEAFF. CDR3 bases: TGCGCCAGCAGCTTGGGCTTTGGGGACACTGAAGCTTTCTTT.

This sequence joins TRBV9 and TRBJ2-7; 7 bases line up with TRBD2. The CDR3 is 15 amino acids. Germline V CDR1 and CDR2: SGDLS, YYNGEE. V lost 4 bases and J lost 2; bases outside the gene matches: 9. The chain's CDR3 is CASSPSLGRAYEQYF. CDR3 coding DNA: TGTGCCAGCAGCCCGTCCTTGGGGAGGGCCTACGAGCAGTACTTC.

This clonotype has a handful of counts. The rearrangement uses TRBV24-1 and TRBJ2-7; TRBD2 is a possible D gene (6 bases). The CDR3 covers 14 residues. V dropped 3 bases and J dropped 5 bases, with 13 bases sitting between them. Germline CDR1 is KGHDR and CDR2 is SFDVKD. CDR3 sequence: CATSDQITGDEQYF. In DNA, the CDR3 is TGTGCCACCAGTGATCAGATTACGGGGGACGAGCAGTACTTC.